The 24 T cell receptor beta chains presented below share a single source sample, sequenced in a study of Graves' ophthalmopathy and Graves' hyperthyroidism (dated by TCRdb to 2017 to 2018). Reads for this sample came from an Illumina HiSeq 2000. For repertoire sequencing, TCR beta CDR3 regions were amplified from RNA transcripts. The first round of RT-PCR was done with HTBI primers and the Qiagen OneStep RT-PCR kit, and was followed by a second round of multiplex PCR, then size selection and purification. Through fastp at Q25 and MiXCR, TCRdb rebuilt clones from the public reads, retaining in-frame beta chains. Identical CDR3 protein sequences are pooled into one entry, listed with their most common genes and DNA. In all, the sample holds around 600,000 distinct CDR3 sequences, and about 40% of those were seen once. Over 2.5% of the sample lies in the top ten. Material: peripheral blood. These receptors were taken from an adult man with Graves' ophthalmopathy.

The sample holds many counts of this clonotype. This sequence joins TRBV7-9 and TRBJ2-5; 7 nucleotides align to TRBD1. The CDR3 has 14 amino acids. With V trimmed by 5 bases and J by 1 base, 4 bases remained unmatched. CDR1 and CDR2 (germline): SEHNR, FQNEAQ (reference sequence). The CDR3 coding sequence is TGTGCCAGCAGCCCCCGACAGGGCCAAGAGACCCAGTACTTC. Protein sequence: CASSPRQGQETQYF.

The rearrangement links TRBV29-1 to TRBJ1-2; maybe TRBD1 (6 bases). The CDR3 runs 13 residues. Trimming pared 8 bases from V and 3 bases from J, leaving 16 bases between. In germline, CDR1 is SQVTM, CDR2 ANQGSEA. CDR3 sequence reads: CSLFTGRYYGYTF. The DNA of the CDR3 is TGCAGCTTGTTTACAGGGAGGTACTATGGCTACACCTTC.

As regards this clonotype: A much more abundant neighbour one base away suggests this may be a read error. V gene TRBV6-5 combines with J gene TRBJ1-2, with D uncertain. Germline V gives CDR1 MNHEY, CDR2 SVGAGI. This CDR3 spans 14 amino acids. The CDR3 DNA reads TGTGCCAGCAGTTCTCCCAGGAGATTCTATGGCTACGCCTTC. Protein: CASSSPRRFYGYAF.

This clonotype has ten or more counts. V and J are TRBV19 and TRBJ1-6, with 7 positions matching TRBD1. The CDR3 is 13 amino acids. V trimming: 10 bases; J trimming: 5 bases; junction bases outside the gene matches: 5. Germline CDR1 is LNHDA and CDR2 is SQIVND (reference sequence). The CDR3 nucleotides read TGTGCCACTAAGACAGGGCATAATTCACCCCTCCACTTT. Amino acids: CATKTGHNSPLHF.

A remark on this clonotype: This may stem from a read error, because a much larger clone lies one nucleotide away. The chain has TRBV10-3 and TRBJ1-6, with a tentative D call TRBD1 (6 bases). This CDR3 is 15 amino acids long. Germline V gives CDR1 ENHRY, CDR2 SYGVKD. V was cut by 5 bases and J by 9 bases, with 17 bases left in between. The CDR3 DNA follows: TGTGCCATCAGTTTCGTTCAGGGGCAGGGTTCACCCCTCCACTTT. As protein: CAISFVQGQGSPLHF.

This clonotype has a count of ten or more. The rearrangement links TRBV15 to TRBJ1-2; no firm D call. The CDR3 length is 13 residues. With 5 bases removed from V and 8 bases from J, the gap between germline ends came to 15 bases. Germline assignment: CDR1 LNHNV and CDR2 YYDKDF (reference sequence). In DNA form, the CDR3 reads TGTGCCACCAGCGCCTCGACACGGCTCGGCTACACCTTC. It specifies CATSASTRLGYTF.

This clonotype was detected only a few times. The V and J genes are TRBV10-3 and TRBJ1-5; 7 bases fit TRBD1. The CDR3 spans 14 residues. The germline CDR1 and CDR2 sequences are ENHRY and SYGVKD. V shed 10 bases, J shed 1 base, and the junction held 7 bases outside the gene matches. The CDR3 DNA reads TGTGCCAGCACAAGGGGGCTAAGCAATCAGCCCCAGCATTTT. Translated, it gives CASTRGLSNQPQHF.

This clonotype was observed at least ten times. The genes are TRBV4-1 and TRBJ1-2; D unresolved. CDR3 size: 14 residues. V was clipped by 0 bases and J by 4 bases, with 9 bases between them. Germline loops: CDR1 MGHRA, CDR2 YSYEKL. As DNA, the CDR3 is TGCGCCAGCAGCCAAGAAGCGGAGTCCTATGGCTACACCTTC. Translated, it gives CASSQEAESYGYTF.

At least ten counts were recorded for this clonotype. The chain employs TRBV11-2 and TRBJ1-1; no firm D call. Trimming stripped 5 bases from V and 7 bases from J, with 14 bases between. Germline CDR1 is SGHAT and CDR2 is FQNNGV. This CDR3 region has 13 residues. CDR3 sequence: CASSLQAMVEAFF. CDR3 sequence (DNA): TGTGCCAGCAGCCTCCAGGCGATGGTTGAAGCTTTCTTT.

Turning to this clonotype: A much more abundant neighbour one base away suggests this may be a read error. The chain employs TRBV5-1 and TRBJ2-2, with a tentative D call TRBD2 (6 bases). This CDR3 is built from 16 residues. The V gene lost 0 bases and the J gene lost 4 bases, with 13 bases spanning the gap. Germline lookup yields CDR1 SGHRS and CDR2 YFSETQ. The CDR3 region is CASSLAPSVSTGELFF. The CDR3 DNA reads as TGCGCCAGCAGCTTGGCCCCTAGCGTTAGCACCGGGGAGCTGTTTTTT.

The DNA of the CDR3 is TGCAGTGAAGCGTTGGCAGGGGGGACCCAGTACTTC. It codes for CSEALAGGTQYF. The chain uses TRBV20-1 and TRBJ2-5; 7 bases align to TRBD1. Germline V gene sequence: CDR1 DFQATT, CDR2 SNEGSKA (reference sequence). V shed 7 bases, J shed 7 bases, and the junction held 9 bases outside the gene matches. The length of the CDR3 is 12 residues.

This clonotype was recorded many times. The chain has TRBV2 and TRBJ1-4; possibly TRBD1 for D (6 bases). V gave up 1 base and J gave up 2 bases, with 17 bases separating them. The CDR3 extends over 18 amino acids. From germline, CDR1 is SNHLY and CDR2 FYNNEI. The CDR3 region has the DNA TGTGCCAGCAGTGAAGGGGGGGCAGGCGCAAGGACTAATGAAAAACTGTTTTTT. Translating it yields CASSEGGAGARTNEKLFF.

This clonotype was detected a few times. The chain has TRBV11-1 and TRBJ2-2; TRBD1 is a possible D gene (6 bases). There are 15 residues in the CDR3. Trimming left V 5 bases short and J 7 bases short, with 17 bases between. Germline CDR1 reads SGHAT; CDR2 reads FQDESV (reference sequence). CDR3 loop: CASSPEGWGRGELFF. DNA for the CDR3: TGTGCCAGCAGCCCAGAAGGCTGGGGGCGCGGGGAGCTGTTTTTT.

The chain carries TRBV25-1 and TRBJ1-4; D might be TRBD1 (5 bases). Trimming left V 2 bases short and J 3 bases short, with 10 bases between. CDR1 is MGHDK, CDR2 SYGVNS, per germline. This CDR3 has 15 residues. The CDR3 coding sequence is TGTGCCAGCAGTGAAGGAGGGGTCGCTAATGAAAAACTGTTTTTT. It codes for CASSEGGVANEKLFF.

The chain carries TRBV7-2 and TRBJ2-2, with D possibly matching TRBD1 (6 bases). V was clipped by 7 bases and J by 8 bases, with 23 bases between them. This CDR3 is built from 16 residues. Germline V lookup: CDR1 SGHTA, CDR2 FQGNSA. CDR3 coding DNA: TGTGCCAGCAAATCCCGCAAGCGGTTGGGGACAGGGGAGCTGTTTTTT. Residues: CASKSRKRLGTGELFF.

This clonotype was detected only a few times. V is TRBV15 and J is TRBJ2-3; 7 positions match TRBD2. The germline V gene has CDR1 LNHNV and CDR2 YYDKDF (reference sequence). The CDR3 is 15 amino acids. V was clipped by 1 base and J by 6 bases; unmatched bases: 7. The CDR3 sequence is CATSRGEGTTDTQYF. The DNA of the CDR3 is TGTGCCACCAGCAGAGGGGAGGGGACCACGGATACGCAGTATTTT.

This chain links TRBV9 with TRBJ1-4; D is ambiguous. This CDR3 spans 14 amino acids. The germline gives CDR1 SGDLS, CDR2 YYNGEE. V was shortened by 0 bases and J by 7 bases, with 10 bases between the two germline ends. CDR3 in DNA: TGTGCCAGCAGCGTAGGGAGGGAAAGTGAAAAACTGTTTTTT. It is translated as CASSVGRESEKLFF.

This clonotype has at least ten counts. The V gene is TRBV2, the J gene TRBJ2-5, with a tentative D call TRBD2 (5 bases). Germline CDR1 and CDR2: SNHLY and FYNNEI. CDR3 length: 19 residues. Trimming stripped 6 bases from V and 1 base from J, with 27 bases between. The DNA of the CDR3 is TGTGCCAGCAGCGCCCTCACTGATCAGCGGCGCTACATCCAAGAGACCCAGTACTTC. As protein: CASSALTDQRRYIQETQYF.

V gene TRBV4-3 combines with J gene TRBJ2-7; 12 bases match TRBD2. CDR3 length: 18 amino acids. CDR1 and CDR2 (germline): LGHNA, YSLEER. V was clipped by 0 bases and J by 9 bases; unmatched bases: 15. Here the CDR3 reads CASSQDLAGGPIGRRQYF. The DNA for the CDR3 is TGCGCCAGCAGCCAAGATCTAGCGGGGGGGCCCATAGGTAGGCGGCAGTACTTC.

This clonotype was counted between two and nine times. CDR3 sequence: CASSQRSYSGNTIYF. CDR3 in DNA: TGTGCCAGCAGCCAAAGGTCTTACTCTGGAAACACCATATATTTT. J is TRBJ1-3 and V is TRBV6-5; D is unresolved. The CDR3 is 15 residues long. CDR1 MNHEY and CDR2 SVGAGI come from the germline V gene. Trimming cost V 6 bases and J 0 bases, with 12 bases left between them.

This chain links TRBV5-4 with TRBJ1-4, with a tentative D call TRBD1 (5 bases). Per the germline V gene, CDR1 is SGHNT and CDR2 is YYREEE (reference sequence). There are 17 residues in the CDR3. V was clipped by 2 bases and J by 5 bases, with 19 bases between them. The DNA of the CDR3 is TGTGCCAGCAGCTTATACTCGATGCCACAGGCAAATGAAAAACTGTTTTTT. Translating gives CASSLYSMPQANEKLFF.

This clonotype was observed a few times. The chain has TRBV5-1 and TRBJ2-2; 8 nucleotides match TRBD1. The CDR3 totals 16 residues. The germline V gene encodes CDR1 SGHRS and CDR2 YFSETQ. V lost 1 base and J lost 4; bases outside the gene matches: 6. The CDR3 bases are TGCGCCAGCAGCTTGATCAGGGGGCCCGGCACCGGGGAGCTGTTTTTT. Protein: CASSLIRGPGTGELFF.

This clonotype appeared many times. The V gene is TRBV19, the J gene TRBJ1-5, with TRBD1 as a possible D gene (5 bases). CDR1 is LNHDA, CDR2 SQIVND, per germline (reference sequence). V lost 3 bases and J 4 bases, leaving 10 bases between the germline ends. This CDR3 has 14 residues. The CDR3 nucleotides are TGTGCCAGTAGTATTGCACGGGGGAATCAGCCCCAGCATTTT. Translation gives CASSIARGNQPQHF.

The chain links TRBV10-3 to TRBJ1-2; TRBD1 aligns across 10 bases. Per germline, CDR1 ENHRY and CDR2 SYGVKD. Trimming removed 3 bases from V and 6 bases from J; junction bases left unmatched: 4. The CDR3 spans 14 residues. In DNA, the CDR3 is TGTGCCATCAGTGAAACCGGGACAGGGGATGGCTACACCTTC. Amino acid sequence: CAISETGTGDGYTF.